This paragraph reports one TCR beta chain. Its antigen is not identified. This CDR3 has 11 amino acids. Germline V lookup: CDR1 SNHLY, CDR2 FYNNEI. J lost 8 bases, V lost 4 bases, and 0 bases had no gene match. The data derive from a study of T cell responses to AZD1222 COVID-19 vaccine. Study results and limitations: Researchers report vaccine-associated CD4 TCRs spanning spike, with dominance at 160-218 and 743-854. Baseline testing showed seropositivity in only six or seven AZD1222 recipients. None of the repertoires were sampled until the peak T cell response had passed.

Assay: immunoSEQ multiplex PCR; the TCRdb copy retains only in-frame clones and omits some. The sample lists approximately 100,000 clones; around nine tenths were seen once. The chain combines TRBV2 with TRBJ2-3; 7 bases agree with TRBD2. The material was peripheral blood, obtained 28 days after the second AZD1222 dose. This TCR was sampled from an adult who received the AZD1222 COVID-19 vaccine. CDR3 protein: CASSGGGTQYF. For the CDR3, the DNA is TGTGCCAGCAGTGGGGGGGGTACGCAGTATTTT. The full variable domain, rest sourced from reference TRBV2 and TRBJ2-3, is EPEVTQTPSHQVTQMGQEVILRCVPISNHLYFYWYRQILGQKVEFLVSFYNNEISEKSEIFDDQFSVERPDGSNFTLKIRSTKLEDSAMYFCASSGGGTQYFGPGTRLTVL.